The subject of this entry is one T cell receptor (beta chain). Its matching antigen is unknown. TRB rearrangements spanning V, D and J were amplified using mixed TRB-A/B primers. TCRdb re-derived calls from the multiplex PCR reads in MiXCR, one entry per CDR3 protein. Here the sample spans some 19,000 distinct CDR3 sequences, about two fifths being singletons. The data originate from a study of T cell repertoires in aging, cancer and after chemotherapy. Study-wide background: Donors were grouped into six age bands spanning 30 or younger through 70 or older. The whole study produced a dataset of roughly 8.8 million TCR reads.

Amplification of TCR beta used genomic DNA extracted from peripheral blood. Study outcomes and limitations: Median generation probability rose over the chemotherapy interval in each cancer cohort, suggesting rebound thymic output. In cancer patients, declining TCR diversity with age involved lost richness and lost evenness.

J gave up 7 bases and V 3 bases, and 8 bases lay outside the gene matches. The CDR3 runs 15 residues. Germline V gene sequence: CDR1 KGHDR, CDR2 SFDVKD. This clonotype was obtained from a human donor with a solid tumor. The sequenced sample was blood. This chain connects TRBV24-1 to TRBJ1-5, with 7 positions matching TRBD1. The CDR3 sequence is CATSDPRQGSQPQHF. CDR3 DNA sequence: TGTGCCACCAGTGATCCTCGACAGGGCAGCCAGCCCCAGCATTTT.